This is a list of T cell receptor beta chains from one sample in a study of shared clonotypes between healthy human individuals. TCRdb's copy holds only in-frame clones and misses some; the assay was immunoSEQ multiplex PCR. Of about 2 million clones in the sample, less than 95% were seen once. The source material was naive CD8+ T cells sorted from blood. The source is a man aged 18 to 29 in good health. The CDR3 runs from the conserved cysteine through the conserved F or W. Fields, in order: D gene, V gene, J gene, CDR3 protein. D genes are given only for firm matches.

.	TRBV28	TRBJ1-5	CASSLPDSEDRPQHF
.	TRBV9	TRBJ1-2	CASSVAGYGYTF
.	TRBV4-1	TRBJ1-1	CASSTGGEAFF
.	TRBV6-5	TRBJ2-1	CASSYSTGGTYNEQFF
TRBD2	TRBV14	TRBJ2-3	CASSQSAGGSTDTQYF
TRBD2	TRBV18	TRBJ2-1	CASVGEPGLAVNEQFF
.	TRBV7-8	TRBJ1-1	CASSPTVNTEAFF
TRBD1	TRBV5-8	TRBJ2-7	CASSSITGGDYRYEQYF
.	TRBV6-6	TRBJ2-1	CASSPLGDNEQFF
TRBD1	TRBV28	TRBJ2-7	CASSLWGTGSAYEQYF
.	TRBV27	TRBJ2-4	CASSLEGNIQYF
.	TRBV7-2	TRBJ2-5	CASSLAALWSQETQYF
.	TRBV4-1	TRBJ1-1	CASSPTFASLNTEAFF
.	TRBV4-2	TRBJ2-3	CASSQDIASTDTQYF
.	TRBV5-5	TRBJ1-1	CASTPGPQGGGGTEAFF
TRBD2	TRBV7-8	TRBJ2-2	CASSFAGGPRTGELFF
.	TRBV27	TRBJ2-3	CASSLPAGDTQYF
.	TRBV5-1	TRBJ2-1	CASSLATYNEQFF
.	TRBV12-2	TRBJ2-3	CASRSQWPTGSGRTGTQYF
.	TRBV7-9	TRBJ1-1	CASSLVGITEAFF
TRBD2	TRBV30	TRBJ2-3	CAWSSGTSSSTDTQYF
.	TRBV5-4	TRBJ1-6	CASSFSSGGNSPLHF
.	TRBV27	TRBJ1-1	CASSPAGTEAFF
.	TRBV11-2	TRBJ2-6	CASSRSSSGANVLTF
.	TRBV7-2	TRBJ1-3	CASSFGLDIPIYF
TRBD1	TRBV11-3	TRBJ2-7	CASSLEGQGQDEQYF
.	TRBV5-1	TRBJ2-7	CASSSTPSEQYF
.	TRBV6-5	TRBJ1-2	CASSYSGWGDDYGYTF
TRBD1	TRBV29-1	TRBJ1-1	CSVATGVTEAFF
.	TRBV2	TRBJ2-3	CASGGTSQTFTDTQYF
TRBD2	TRBV5-6	TRBJ2-1	CASSLASGMMLDEQFF
TRBD1	TRBV9	TRBJ2-7	CASSPGTGLSYEQYF
TRBD2	TRBV6-1	TRBJ2-5	CARGKSGGETQYF
.	TRBV19	TRBJ1-6	CASSIREWDSPLHF
TRBD2	TRBV27	TRBJ2-7	CASSLLAGGGYEQYF
.	TRBV7-9	TRBJ2-7	CASSETSTADAYEQYF
.	TRBV14	TRBJ2-3	CASSLIQGPSTDTQYF
TRBD2	TRBV27	TRBJ2-1	CASSPISAGANEQFF
.	TRBV7-8	TRBJ2-7	CASSLTGFEQYF
TRBD1	TRBV5-1	TRBJ1-1	CASSLGWTGDIDMNTEAFF
TRBD1	TRBV7-9	TRBJ1-5	CASSLVGSGQGHQPQHF
.	TRBV21-1	TRBJ2-7	CASSKSRWDSSYEQYF
TRBD2	TRBV2	TRBJ2-1	CASGGGLAGGSSSYNEQFF
TRBD2	TRBV6-1	TRBJ2-1	CASSESGGRDNEQFF
TRBD2	TRBV7-9	TRBJ2-5	CASSLVPSGGETQYF
.	TRBV15	TRBJ2-3	CATSKKGISTDTQYF
.	TRBV6-1	TRBJ2-3	CAIDLGDMDTQYF
.	TRBV27	TRBJ2-7	CASRGQSVYEQYF
.	TRBV4-2	TRBJ2-2	CASSLLRGGTGELFF
TRBD1	TRBV2	TRBJ2-1	CASRSGQGSYNEQFF
TRBD1	TRBV4-1	TRBJ2-7	CASSQDRTGLSEQYF
.	TRBV5-8	TRBJ1-1	CASSFTDTTEAFF
.	TRBV10-3	TRBJ1-2	CAISALGGANYGYTF
.	TRBV5-8	TRBJ1-3	CASSPRQIFSGNTIYF
.	TRBV9	TRBJ2-7	CASSVALTYEQYF
.	TRBV30	TRBJ2-7	CAWSVGEQYF